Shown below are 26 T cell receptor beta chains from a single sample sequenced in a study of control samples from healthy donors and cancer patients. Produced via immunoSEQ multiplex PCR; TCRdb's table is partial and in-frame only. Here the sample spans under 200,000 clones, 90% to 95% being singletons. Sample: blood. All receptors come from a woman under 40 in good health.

The CDR3 loop is CASSLVGRGPYEQYF. In DNA, the CDR3 is TGTGCCAGCAGCTTAGTGGGCAGGGGCCCCTACGAGCAGTACTTC. The chain employs TRBV7-9 and TRBJ2-7; possible D gene TRBD1, 6 bases. Germline values: CDR1 SEHNR, CDR2 FQNEAQ (reference sequence). Trimming removed 1 base from V and 2 bases from J, with 12 bases in between. This CDR3 comprises 15 residues.

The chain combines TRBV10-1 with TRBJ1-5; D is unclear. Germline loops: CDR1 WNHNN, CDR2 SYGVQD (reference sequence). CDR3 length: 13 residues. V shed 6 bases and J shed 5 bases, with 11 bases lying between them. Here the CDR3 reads CASSEGRDQPQHF. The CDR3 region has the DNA TGCGCCAGCAGCGAGGGTCGGGATCAGCCCCAGCATTTT.

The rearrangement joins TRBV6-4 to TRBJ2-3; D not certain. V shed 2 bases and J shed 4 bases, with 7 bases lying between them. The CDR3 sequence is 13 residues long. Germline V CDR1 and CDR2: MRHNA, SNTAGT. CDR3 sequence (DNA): TGTGCCAGCAGTGACAGGGTGGCAGATACGCAGTATTTT. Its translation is CASSDRVADTQYF.

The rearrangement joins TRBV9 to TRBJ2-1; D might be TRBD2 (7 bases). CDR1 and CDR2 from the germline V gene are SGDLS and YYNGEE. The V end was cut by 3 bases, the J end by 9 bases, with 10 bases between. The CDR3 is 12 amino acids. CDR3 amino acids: CASSEGGGEQFF. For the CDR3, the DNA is TGTGCCAGCAGCGAGGGAGGGGGTGAGCAGTTCTTC.

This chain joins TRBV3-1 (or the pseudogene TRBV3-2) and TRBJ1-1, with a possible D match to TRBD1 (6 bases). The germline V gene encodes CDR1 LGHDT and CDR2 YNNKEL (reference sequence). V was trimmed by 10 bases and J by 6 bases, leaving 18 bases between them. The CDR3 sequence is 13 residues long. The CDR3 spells CATRTSSGAEAFF. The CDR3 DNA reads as TGTGCCACCCGAACCTCCTCAGGGGCTGAAGCTTTCTTT.

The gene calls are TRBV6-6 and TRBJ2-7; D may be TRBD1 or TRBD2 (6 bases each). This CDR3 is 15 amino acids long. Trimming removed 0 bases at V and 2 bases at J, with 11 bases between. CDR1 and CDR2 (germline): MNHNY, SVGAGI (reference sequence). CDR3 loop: CASSYSMGGAYEQYF. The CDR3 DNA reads TGTGCCAGCAGTTACTCGATGGGGGGCGCCTACGAGCAGTACTTC.

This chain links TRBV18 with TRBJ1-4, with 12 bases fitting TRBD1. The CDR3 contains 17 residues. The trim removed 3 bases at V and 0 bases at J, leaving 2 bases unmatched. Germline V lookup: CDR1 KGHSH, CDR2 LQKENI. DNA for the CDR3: TGTGCCAGCTCACCGGGACAGGGGGCCGCAACTAATGAAAAACTGTTTTTT. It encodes CASSPGQGAATNEKLFF.

The CDR3: CASRPLAGSTDTQYF. DNA for the CDR3: TGTGCCAGCAGGCCCCTAGCGGGGAGCACAGATACGCAGTATTTT. The rearrangement links TRBV6-5 to TRBJ2-3; TRBD2 matches at 9 bases. The J segment lost 0 bases and the V segment lost 6 bases, leaving 4 bases of the junction unmatched. The germline V gene encodes CDR1 MNHEY and CDR2 SVGAGI. The CDR3 loop spans 15 amino acids.

CDR3 loop: CASGPRGYEQYF. The CDR3 bases are TGTGCTAGTGGTCCGCGGGGCTACGAGCAGTACTTC. The chain combines TRBV12-5 with TRBJ2-7; TRBD2 is a possible D gene (6 bases). Germline lookup yields CDR1 LGHNT and CDR2 FRNRAP. Deletions cut 5 bases from V and 3 bases from J, with 8 bases between. The CDR3 is 12 amino acids.

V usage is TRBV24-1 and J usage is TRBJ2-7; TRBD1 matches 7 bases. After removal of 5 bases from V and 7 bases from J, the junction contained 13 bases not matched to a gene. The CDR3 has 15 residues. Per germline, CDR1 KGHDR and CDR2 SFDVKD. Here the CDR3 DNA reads TGTGCCACCAGTGGTAACAGGGGTTTGTCAAGGGAGCAGTACTTC. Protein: CATSGNRGLSREQYF.

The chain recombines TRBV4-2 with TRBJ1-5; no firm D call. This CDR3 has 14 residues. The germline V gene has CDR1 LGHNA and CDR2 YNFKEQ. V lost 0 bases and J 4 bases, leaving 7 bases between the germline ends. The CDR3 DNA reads TGTGCCAGCAGCCAAGAAGGAGGGAATCAGCCCCAGCATTTT. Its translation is CASSQEGGNQPQHF.

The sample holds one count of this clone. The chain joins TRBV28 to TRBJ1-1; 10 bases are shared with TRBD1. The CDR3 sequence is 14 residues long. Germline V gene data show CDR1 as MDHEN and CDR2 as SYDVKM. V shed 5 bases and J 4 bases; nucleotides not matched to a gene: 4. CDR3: CASSPWTGGTEAFF. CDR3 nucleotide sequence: TGTGCCAGCAGTCCCTGGACAGGGGGCACTGAAGCTTTCTTT.

The CDR3 DNA is TGTGCCACCAGCAACGGGGCGGGTACTGAAGCTTTCTTT. This encodes CATSNGAGTEAFF. The chain links TRBV15 to TRBJ1-1, with D possibly being TRBD1 (5 bases). Trimming took 4 bases from V and 5 from J, leaving 11 bases between them. This CDR3 contains 13 residues. Looked up from germline, CDR1 is LNHNV and CDR2 is YYDKDF (reference sequence).

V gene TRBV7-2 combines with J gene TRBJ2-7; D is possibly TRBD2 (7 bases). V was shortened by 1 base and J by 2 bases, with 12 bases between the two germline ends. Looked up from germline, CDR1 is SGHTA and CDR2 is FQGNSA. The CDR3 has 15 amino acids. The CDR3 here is CASSLEGGGAYEQYF. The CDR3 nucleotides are TGTGCCAGCAGCTTAGAGGGGGGAGGGGCCTACGAGCAGTACTTC. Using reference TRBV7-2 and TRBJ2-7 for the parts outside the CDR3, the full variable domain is GAGVSQSPSNKVTEKGKDVELRCDPISGHTALYWYRQSLGQGLEFLIYFQGNSAPDKSGLPSDRFSAERTGGSVSTLTIQRTQQEDSAVYLCASSLEGGGAYEQYFGPGTRLTVT.

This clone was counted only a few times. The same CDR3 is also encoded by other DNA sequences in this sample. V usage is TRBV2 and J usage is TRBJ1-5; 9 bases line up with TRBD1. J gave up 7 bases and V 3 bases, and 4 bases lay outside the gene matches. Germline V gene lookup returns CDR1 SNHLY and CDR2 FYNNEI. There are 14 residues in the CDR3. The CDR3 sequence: CASSEETGGQPQHF. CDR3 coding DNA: TGTGCCAGCAGTGAGGAGACAGGGGGGCAGCCCCAGCATTTT.

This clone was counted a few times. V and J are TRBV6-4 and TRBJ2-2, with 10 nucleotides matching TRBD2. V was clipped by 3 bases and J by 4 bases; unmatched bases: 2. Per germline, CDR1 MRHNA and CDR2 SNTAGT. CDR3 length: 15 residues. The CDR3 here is CASSDVAGGTGELFF. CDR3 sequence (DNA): TGTGCCAGCAGTGATGTAGCGGGAGGCACCGGGGAGCTGTTTTTT.

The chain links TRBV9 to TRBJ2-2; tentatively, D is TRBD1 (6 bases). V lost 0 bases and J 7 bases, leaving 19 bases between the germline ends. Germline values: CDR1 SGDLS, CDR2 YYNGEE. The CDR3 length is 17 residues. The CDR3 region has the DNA TGTGCCAGCAGCGTAGCCCCATTTGGGGGCGCGAACGGGGAGCTGTTTTTT. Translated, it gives CASSVAPFGGANGELFF.

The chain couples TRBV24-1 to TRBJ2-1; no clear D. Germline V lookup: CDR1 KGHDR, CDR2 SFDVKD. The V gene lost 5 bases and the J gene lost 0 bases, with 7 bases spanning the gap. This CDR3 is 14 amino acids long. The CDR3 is CATSGSSSYNEQFF. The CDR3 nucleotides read TGTGCCACCAGTGGGTCTAGCTCCTACAATGAGCAGTTCTTC.

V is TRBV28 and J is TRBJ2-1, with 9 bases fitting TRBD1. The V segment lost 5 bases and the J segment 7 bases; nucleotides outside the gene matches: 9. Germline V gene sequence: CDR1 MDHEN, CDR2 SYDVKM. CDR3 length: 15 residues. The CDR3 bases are TGTGCCAGCAGTCCAACAGGGGGCGGGAGTAATGAGCAGTTCTTC. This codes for CASSPTGGGSNEQFF. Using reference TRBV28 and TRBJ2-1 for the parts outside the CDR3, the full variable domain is DVKVTQSSRYLVKRTGEKVFLECVQDMDHENMFWYRQDPGLGLRLIYFSYDVKMKEKGDIPEGYSVSREKKERFSLILESASTNQTSMYLCASSPTGGGSNEQFFGPGTRLTVL.

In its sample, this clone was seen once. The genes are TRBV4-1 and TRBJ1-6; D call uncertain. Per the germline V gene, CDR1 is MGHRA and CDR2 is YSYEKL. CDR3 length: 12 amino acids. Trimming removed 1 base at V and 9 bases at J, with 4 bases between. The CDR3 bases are TGCGCCAGCAGCCAAGTCTCTTCACCCCTCCACTTT. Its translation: CASSQVSSPLHF.

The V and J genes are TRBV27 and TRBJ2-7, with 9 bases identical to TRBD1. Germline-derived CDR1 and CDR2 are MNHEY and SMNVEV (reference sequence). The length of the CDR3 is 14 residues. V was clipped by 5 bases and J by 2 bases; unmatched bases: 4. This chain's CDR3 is CASSGQGRPYEQYF. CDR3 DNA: TGTGCCAGCAGTGGACAGGGGAGGCCCTACGAGCAGTACTTC.

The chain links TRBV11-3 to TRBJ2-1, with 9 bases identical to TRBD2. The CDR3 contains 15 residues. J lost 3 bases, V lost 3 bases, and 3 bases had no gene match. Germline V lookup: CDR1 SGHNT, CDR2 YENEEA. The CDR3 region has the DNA TGTGCCAGCAGCTTGACTAGCGGAGACTACAATGAGCAGTTCTTC. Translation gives CASSLTSGDYNEQFF.

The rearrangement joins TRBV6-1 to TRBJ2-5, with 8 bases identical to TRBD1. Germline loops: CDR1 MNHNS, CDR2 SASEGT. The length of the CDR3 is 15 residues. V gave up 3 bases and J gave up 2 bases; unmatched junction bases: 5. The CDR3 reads CASSDLTGAQETQYF. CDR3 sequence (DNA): TGTGCCAGCAGTGATCTGACAGGGGCGCAAGAGACCCAGTACTTC.

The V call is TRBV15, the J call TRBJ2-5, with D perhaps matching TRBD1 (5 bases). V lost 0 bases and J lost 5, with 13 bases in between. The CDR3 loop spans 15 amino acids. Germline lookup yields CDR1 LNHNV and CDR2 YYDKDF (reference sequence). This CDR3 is CATSRDRQLRETQYF. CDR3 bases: TGTGCCACCAGCAGAGACCGACAGCTCCGGGAGACCCAGTACTTC.

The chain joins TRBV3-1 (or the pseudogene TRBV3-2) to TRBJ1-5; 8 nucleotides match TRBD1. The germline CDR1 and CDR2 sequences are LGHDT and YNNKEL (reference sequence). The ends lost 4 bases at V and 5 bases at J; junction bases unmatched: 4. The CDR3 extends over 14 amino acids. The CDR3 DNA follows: TGTGCCAGCAGCCCCGGACAGGGATATCAGCCCCAGCATTTT. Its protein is CASSPGQGYQPQHF.

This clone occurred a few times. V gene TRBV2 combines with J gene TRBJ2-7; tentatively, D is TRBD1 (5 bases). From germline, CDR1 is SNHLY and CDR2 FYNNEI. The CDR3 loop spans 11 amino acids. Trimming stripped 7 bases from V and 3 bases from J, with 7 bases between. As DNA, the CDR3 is TGTGCCAGCAATACAGGCTACGAGCAGTACTTC. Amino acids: CASNTGYEQYF.